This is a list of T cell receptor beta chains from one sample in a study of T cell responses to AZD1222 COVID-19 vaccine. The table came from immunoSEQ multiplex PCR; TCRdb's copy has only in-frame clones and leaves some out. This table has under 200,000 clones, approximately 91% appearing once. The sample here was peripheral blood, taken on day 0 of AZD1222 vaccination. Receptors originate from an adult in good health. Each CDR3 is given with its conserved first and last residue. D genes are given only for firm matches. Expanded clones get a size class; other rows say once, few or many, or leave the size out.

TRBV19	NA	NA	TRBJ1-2	TGTGCCAGTAAGCCGACGGCGAACTATGGCTACACCTTC	CASKPTANYGYTF
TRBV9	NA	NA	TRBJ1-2	TGTGCCAGCAGCGTAGCTACCGACAATGGCTACACCTTC	CASSVATDNGYTF
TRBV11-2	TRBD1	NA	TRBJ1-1	TGTGCCAGCAGGTATTCGCCAAAGGGAAGGGGGCAGGACACTGAAGCTTTCTTT	CASRYSPKGRGQDTEAFF
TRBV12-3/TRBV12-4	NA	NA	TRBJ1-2	TGTGCCAGCAGTTCCGACATCATCTATGGCTACACCTTC	CASSSDIIYGYTF
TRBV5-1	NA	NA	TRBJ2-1	TGCGCCAGCAGCCTCCATGCCGGGGAGGAGCAGTTCTTC	CASSLHAGEEQFF
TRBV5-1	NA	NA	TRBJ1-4	TGCGCCAGCAGCTTAGGGGGGCGGGAAAAACTGTTTTTT	CASSLGGREKLFF
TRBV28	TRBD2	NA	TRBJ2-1	TGTGCCAGCATCATGGGGGGGAGGGCCGGAAATGAGCAGTTCTTC	CASIMGGRAGNEQFF
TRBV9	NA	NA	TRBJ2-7	TGTGCCAGCAGCGGCGGGGAGGTCCCGGCCGAGCAGTACTTC	CASSGGEVPAEQYF
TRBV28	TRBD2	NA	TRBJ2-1	TGTGCCAGCAGGTACCCCAGCGGGGGGGACCGTTACAATGAGCAGTTCTTC	CASRYPSGGDRYNEQFF
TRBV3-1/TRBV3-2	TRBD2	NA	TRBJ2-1	TGTGCCAGCAGCCAAAGTCCTGTGACTAGCGGGGCCTACAATGAGCAGTTCTTC	CASSQSPVTSGAYNEQFF
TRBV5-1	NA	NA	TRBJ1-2	TGCGCCAGCAGCGTGGGCAGGTCGGAGGGCTACACCTTC	CASSVGRSEGYTF
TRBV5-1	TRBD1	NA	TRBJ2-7	TGCGCCAGCAGCTTGGTGGGACAGTCCTACGAGCAGTACTTC	CASSLVGQSYEQYF
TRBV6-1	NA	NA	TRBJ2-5	TGTGCCAGCAGTGAAGAATTAATGGCCCAGTACTTC	CASSEELMAQYF
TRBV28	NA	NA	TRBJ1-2	TGTGCCAGCAGACGAATCACAGGGACCTCTAACTATGGCTACACCTTC	CASRRITGTSNYGYTF
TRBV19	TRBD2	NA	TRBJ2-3	TGTGCCACCAAGGATGGGCGGGGGGAAGGCACAGATACGCAGTATTTT	CATKDGRGEGTDTQYF
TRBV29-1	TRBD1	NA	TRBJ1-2	TGCAGCGCCATGAAGGACAGGGGCGGCTACACCTTC	CSAMKDRGGYTF
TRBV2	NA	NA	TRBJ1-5	TGTGCCAGCAGGGGGGGGACAATCGGATTCGGACAGCCCCAGCATTTT	CASRGGTIGFGQPQHF
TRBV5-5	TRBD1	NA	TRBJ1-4	TGTGCCAGCAGCTTCCTAAACGGTGGGACAGCTGAACTGTTTTTT	CASSFLNGGTAELFF
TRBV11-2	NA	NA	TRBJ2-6	TGTGCCAGCAGGACATCTGGGGCCAACGTCCTGACTTTC	CASRTSGANVLTF
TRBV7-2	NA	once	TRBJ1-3	TGTGCCAGCAGCTTAGCTAGGGACGGGAGCTCTGGAAACACCATATATTTT	CASSLARDGSSGNTIYF
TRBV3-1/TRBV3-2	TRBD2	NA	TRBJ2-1	TGTGCCAGCAGCCGCGGACTAGCGGACTACAATGAGCAGTTCTTC	CASSRGLADYNEQFF
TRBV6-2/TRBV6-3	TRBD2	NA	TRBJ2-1	TGTGCCAGCAGTAGGGCGGGAGGCCCTGGCAACCGATACAATGAGCAGTTCTTC	CASSRAGGPGNRYNEQFF
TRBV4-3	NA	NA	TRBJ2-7	TGCGCCAGCAGCCAAGATAGGGCCTACGAGCAGTACTTC	CASSQDRAYEQYF
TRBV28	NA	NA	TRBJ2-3	TGTGCCAGCAGCCTAAGTAGCACAGATACGCAGTATTTT	CASSLSSTDTQYF
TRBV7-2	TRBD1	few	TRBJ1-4	TGTGCCAGCAGCCCCAGGACAGGGAATGAAAAACTGTTTTTT	CASSPRTGNEKLFF
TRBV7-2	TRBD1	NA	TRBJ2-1	TGTGCCAGCAGCTTAGGGGACAGCCCTCTTAATGAGCAGTTCTTC	CASSLGDSPLNEQFF
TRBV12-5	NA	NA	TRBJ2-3	TGTGCTAGTGTCCAACCAGTAGATACGCAGTATTTT	CASVQPVDTQYF
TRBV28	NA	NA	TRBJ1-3	TGTGCCAGCAGTCAGGGCTCTGGAAACACCATATATTTT	CASSQGSGNTIYF
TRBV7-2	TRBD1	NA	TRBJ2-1	TGTGCCAGCAGTTTAGGACTCAGGGGGCGCTTCTCCAATGAGCAGTTCTTC	CASSLGLRGRFSNEQFF
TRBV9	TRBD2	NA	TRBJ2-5	TGTGCCAGCAGCTTTCCCCAGCGGGACCTAGTGGAGACCCAGTACTTC	CASSFPQRDLVETQYF
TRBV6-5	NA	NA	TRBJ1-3	TGTGCCAGCAGTTCAGGGAGAGCCTCTGGAAACACCATATATTTT	CASSSGRASGNTIYF
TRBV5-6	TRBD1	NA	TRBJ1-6	TGTGCCAGCAGCGCACAACCGGGACAGGGCGGGCCCCTCCACTTT	CASSAQPGQGGPLHF
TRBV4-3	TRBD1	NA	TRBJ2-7	TGCGCCAGCAGCCAAGACCGGACAGGGTGGATTTACGAGCAGTACTTC	CASSQDRTGWIYEQYF
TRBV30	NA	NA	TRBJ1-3	TGTGCCTGGAGTCCCCTCTCTCACCATGGGGTATATTTT	CAWSPLSHHGVYF
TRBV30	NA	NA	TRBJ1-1	TGTGCCTGGACGGGTCAAGGTGACACTGAAGCTTTCTTT	CAWTGQGDTEAFF
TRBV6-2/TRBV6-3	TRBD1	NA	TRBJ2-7	TGTGCCAGCAGTTCGCCCGGGACAGGGCATAGAGGCGAGCAGTACTTC	CASSSPGTGHRGEQYF
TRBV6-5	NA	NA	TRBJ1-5	TGTGCCAGCAGCCCGAGGAGGATTAGCAATCAGCCCCAGCATTTT	CASSPRRISNQPQHF
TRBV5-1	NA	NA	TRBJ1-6	TGCGCCAGCAGCCTGGATACCGGGACTTATTCACCCCTCCACTTT	CASSLDTGTYSPLHF
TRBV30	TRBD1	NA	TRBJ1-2	TGTGCCTGGAGGTGGACAGGGGCGGTGTGGGATGGCTACACCTTC	CAWRWTGAVWDGYTF
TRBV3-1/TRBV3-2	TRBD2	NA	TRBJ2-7	TGTGCCAGCAGCCAAGAAAAGGCGACTAGCGAAAACGAGCAGTACTTC	CASSQEKATSENEQYF
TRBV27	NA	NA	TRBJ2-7	TGTGCCAGCAGTTTATTAACAGCCCAAAGCTACGAGCAGTACTTC	CASSLLTAQSYEQYF
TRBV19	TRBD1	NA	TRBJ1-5	TGTGCCAGTACCAAGGGACCGGGACAGGGGGTCCCAATTCAGCCCCAGCATTTT	CASTKGPGQGVPIQPQHF
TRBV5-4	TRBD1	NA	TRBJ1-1	TGTGCCAGCAGCGACCGGGACAGGGAAGCTTTCTTT	CASSDRDREAFF
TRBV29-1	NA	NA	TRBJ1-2	TGCAGCGTTGCGAAGCAGGGACCAAACTATGGCTACACCTTC	CSVAKQGPNYGYTF
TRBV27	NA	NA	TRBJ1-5	TGTGCCAGCAGTTTCGGGGGGGCAAACCAGCCCCAGCATTTT	CASSFGGANQPQHF
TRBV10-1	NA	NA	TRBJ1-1	TGCGCCAGCAGTGAGTCAGCAGCACGCACTGAAGCTTTCTTT	CASSESAARTEAFF
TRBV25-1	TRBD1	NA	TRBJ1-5	TGTGCCAGCAGTAGGACAGGGGATAGCAATCAGCCCCAGCATTTT	CASSRTGDSNQPQHF